The clone carrying this T cell receptor beta chain was picked up a small number of times. Its antigen remains unidentified. TCRdb's copy holds only in-frame clones and misses some; the assay was immunoSEQ multiplex PCR. In the table there are millions of clones, approximately 94% of which are singletons. The data belong to a study of shared clonotypes between healthy human individuals. Naive CD8 isolation took CD45RO-negative cells positively selected for CCR7 and excluded terminally differentiated effector memory CD45RA+ cells. Findings and caveats of the study: Naive CD4 clonotypes overlapped across a handful of donors at roughly 5%. Generation probabilities were higher for clonotypes shared across all four sorted-subset donors than for unshared ones. Donor clonotype sharing was expected to depend on sequencing depth.

The sample comprised naive CD8+ T cells from PBMCs. The origin of this receptor is a man between 18 and 35 years old in good health. Some clones in this sample may be carry-over from other donors' samples.

As DNA, the CDR3 is TGTGCCAGCAGTTCGGACAGACCTTATGGCTACACCTTC. It yields the protein CASSSDRPYGYTF. V usage is TRBV9 and J usage is TRBJ1-2; TRBD1 is a possible D gene (6 bases). Trimming shortened V by 5 bases and J by 5 bases, and 13 bases separated the two germline ends. This CDR3 region has 13 residues. Germline assignment: CDR1 SGDLS and CDR2 YYNGEE. The full variable domain, completed using reference TRBV9 and TRBJ1-2, is DSGVTQTPKHLITATGQRVTLRCSPRSGDLSVYWYQQSLDQGLQFLIQYYNGEERAKGNILERFSAQQFPDLHSELNLSSLELGDSALYFCASSSDRPYGYTFGSGTRLTVV.